This T cell receptor (beta chain) was profiled in a study of TIL therapy for anti-PD-1-resistant metastatic lung cancer. Study context: Median tumor mutation burden was more than 1.4 mutations per megabase.

This CDR3 region has 14 residues. With respect to this clone: As yet, its antigen is unknown.

The libraries were made with immunoSEQ v3. TCRdb's table, derived via immunoSEQ multiplex PCR, lists solely in-frame clones and lacks some. The table records approximately 57,000 clones, approximately 78% of them present only once. Study-level points and caveats: The cohort had more treatment-naive, never-smoker and oncogene-addicted patients than typical.

As to time point: pre-treatment sample, taken before nivolumab and TIL therapy. This clonotype was obtained from a person aged 25-80 years with non-small cell lung cancer. Sequencing was performed on blood, taken at baseline. V usage is TRBV21-1 and J usage is TRBJ1-4; the D segment call TRBD1 is taken from the table without a DNA check. TRBV21-1 is designated a pseudogene. This CDR3 reads CASSKGDRYEKLFF. CDR3 nucleotides: TGTGCCAGCAGCAAAGGGGACAGGTACGAAAAACTGTTTTTT.